This is a list of T cell receptor beta chains from one sample in a study of blood T cell repertoires in COVID-19. Here immunoSEQ multiplex PCR was the method, and the copy in TCRdb shows in-frame clones only, minus some. The table has some 340,000 clones, 85% seen once. Source material: peripheral blood. Source of these receptors: a young woman with acute or convalescent COVID-19. The CDR3 runs from the conserved cysteine through the conserved F or W. D genes are given only for firm matches. Size values are once, few and many counts, or a class for expanded clones, and some rows have none.

j_call clone_size v_call d_call cdr3_nt cdr3_aa
TRBJ1-2 - TRBV5-1 TRBD1 TGCGCCAGCAGCTCCGGACAGGGGGCCAGCTATGGCTACACCTTC CASSSGQGASYGYTF
TRBJ1-1 - TRBV4-1 - TGCGCCAGCAGCCACAATAACAGGGCACCGAACACTGAAGCTTTCTTT CASSHNNRAPNTEAFF
TRBJ2-5 few TRBV5-6 - TGTGCCAGCACCCTCGAGCGGAGGAGTTCCAAAGAGACCCAGTACTTC CASTLERRSSKETQYF
TRBJ1-2 - TRBV19 - TGTGCCAGTAGTCCGCGACAGCACTATGGCTACACCTTC CASSPRQHYGYTF
TRBJ1-4 - TRBV19 TRBD1 TGTGCCAGTAGTTACCGAACAGGGGGCGGCCCTGCAGGTGAAAAACTGTTTTTT CASSYRTGGGPAGEKLFF
TRBJ1-6 - TRBV27 - TGTGCCAGCAGTTCATTACCTAGCGATAATTCACCCCTCCACTTT CASSSLPSDNSPLHF
TRBJ2-7 - TRBV3-1/TRBV3-2 TRBD2 TGTGCCAGCAGCCATCCCCTGGAGGCGGGGGGGAAATACGAGCAGTACTTC CASSHPLEAGGKYEQYF
TRBJ1-2 - TRBV4-1 - TGCGCCAGCAGCCAAGATTACAGGGCGGATGGCTACACCTTC CASSQDYRADGYTF
TRBJ2-3 - TRBV11-1 - TGTGCCAGCAGCAGCCCCGACTACCCTTACACAGATACGCAGTATTTT CASSSPDYPYTDTQYF
TRBJ1-2 - TRBV6-2/TRBV6-3 TRBD1 TGTGCCAGCAGTTACGGTGTACAGGGGTTCTATGGCTACACCTTC CASSYGVQGFYGYTF
TRBJ1-6 - TRBV27 - TGTGCCAGCAGCCTGGGAAGGACAGTCGGTTCACCCCTCCACTTT CASSLGRTVGSPLHF
TRBJ1-1 - TRBV4-1 TRBD1 TGCGCCAGCAGCCCAGACGGACAGGGGAACACTGAAGCTTTCTTT CASSPDGQGNTEAFF
TRBJ1-3 - TRBV7-8 - TGTGCCAGCAGCTCCAGGGTCGCTGGAAACACCATATATTTT CASSSRVAGNTIYF
TRBJ2-7 - TRBV2 - TGTGCCAGCAGTCGCTTACTAGGACACGAGCAGTACTTC CASSRLLGHEQYF
TRBJ2-5 - TRBV28 - TGTGCCAGCAGTTACCAGGTTCAGGGGCGTTGGGGTAAAGAGACCCAGTACTTC CASSYQVQGRWGKETQYF
TRBJ1-2 - TRBV5-8 TRBD1 TGTGCCAGCAGCGCCGGGACAGGGGTGAGAGGCTACACCTTC CASSAGTGVRGYTF
TRBJ1-1 - TRBV10-3 - TGTGCCATCGGCGAGGGGGGGTTAGCTTTCTTT CAIGEGGLAFF
TRBJ2-5 few TRBV23-1 TRBD1 TGCGCCAGCAGTCCAGCGGGACAGGGTCCCGAGACCCAGTACTTC CASSPAGQGPETQYF